The rows below give T cell receptor beta chains drawn from one sample of a study of T cells in Graves' hyperthyroidism and ophthalmopathy. A single record per CDR3 protein comes from TCRdb applying MiXCR to the multiplex PCR reads. The table has 530,000 or so distinct CDR3 sequences, roughly 50% seen once; the top ten hold around 8%. Sequencing was performed on peripheral blood or thyroid tissue (not recorded which). These receptors were obtained from a woman aged 18-29 years with Graves' hyperthyroidism. Both conserved end residues are part of each CDR3. The D gene is left open where the match is weak. Size values are once, few and many counts, or a class for expanded clones, and some rows have none.

CDR3 length: 13; V gene: TRBV19; J gene: TRBJ2-2; D gene: .; clone size: many; CDR3 protein: CASSPWDTGELFF; CDR3 DNA: TGTGCCAGTAGTCCCTGGGACACCGGGGAGCTGTTTTTT
CDR3 length: 14; V gene: TRBV7-4; J gene: TRBJ1-5; D gene: .; clone size: .; CDR3 protein: CASSLAGFNQSQHF; CDR3 DNA: TGTGCCAGCAGCTTAGCAGGTTTCAATCAGTCCCAGCATTTT
CDR3 length: 12; V gene: TRBV25-1; J gene: TRBJ1-2; D gene: .; clone size: many; CDR3 protein: CASSEFGSGYTF; CDR3 DNA: TGTGCCAGCAGTGAATTTGGGAGCGGCTACACCTTC
CDR3 length: 13; V gene: TRBV29-1; J gene: TRBJ1-5; D gene: .; clone size: many; CDR3 protein: CSVVWDSNQPQHF; CDR3 DNA: TGCAGCGTTGTTTGGGACAGCAATCAGCCCCAGCATTTT
CDR3 length: 15; V gene: TRBV20-1; J gene: TRBJ2-7; D gene: TRBD2; clone size: .; CDR3 protein: CSARDLASGVNEQYF; CDR3 DNA: TGCAGTGCTAGAGATCTGGCTAGCGGGGTTAATGAGCAGTACTTC
CDR3 length: 16; V gene: TRBV12-3/TRBV12-4; J gene: TRBJ1-3; D gene: .; clone size: many; CDR3 protein: CASSSQNRGVGNTIYF; CDR3 DNA: TGTGCCAGCAGTTCGCAGAACAGAGGGGTTGGAAACACCATATATTTT
CDR3 length: 12; V gene: TRBV12-3/TRBV12-4; J gene: TRBJ1-4; D gene: .; clone size: many; CDR3 protein: CASSRFTRELFF; CDR3 DNA: TGTGCCAGCAGCAGGTTCACTCGGGAACTGTTTTTT
CDR3 length: 15; V gene: TRBV4-1; J gene: TRBJ2-7; D gene: .; clone size: many; CDR3 protein: CASSQREGGPSEQYF; CDR3 DNA: TGCGCCAGCAGCCAGAGGGAGGGGGGGCCGTCCGAGCAGTACTTC
CDR3 length: 15; V gene: TRBV6-1; J gene: TRBJ2-7; D gene: TRBD2; clone size: many; CDR3 protein: CASRAALARAYEQYF; CDR3 DNA: TGTGCCAGCAGGGCTGCACTAGCGCGAGCCTACGAGCAGTACTTC
CDR3 length: 15; V gene: TRBV29-1; J gene: TRBJ2-6; D gene: TRBD1; clone size: .; CDR3 protein: CSVSTGATGANVLTF; CDR3 DNA: TGCAGCGTCTCTACAGGGGCGACTGGGGCCAACGTCCTGACTTTC
CDR3 length: 13; V gene: TRBV5-1; J gene: TRBJ1-1; D gene: .; clone size: .; CDR3 protein: CASSLEGVAEAFF; CDR3 DNA: TGCGCCAGCAGCTTGGAGGGGGTAGCTGAAGCTTTCTTT
CDR3 length: 14; V gene: TRBV7-2; J gene: TRBJ1-2; D gene: .; clone size: .; CDR3 protein: CASAPPGGSYGYTF; CDR3 DNA: TGTGCCAGCGCACCTCCCGGCGGATCCTATGGCTACACCTTC
CDR3 length: 20; V gene: TRBV6-2/TRBV6-3; J gene: TRBJ2-5; D gene: .; clone size: .; CDR3 protein: CASSYTRDRGLAGDRETQYF; CDR3 DNA: TGTGCCAGCAGTTACACCCGGGACAGGGGCCTAGCGGGAGATCGGGAGACCCAGTACTTC
CDR3 length: 14; V gene: TRBV19; J gene: TRBJ2-2; D gene: .; clone size: .; CDR3 protein: CASSSGLTTGELFF; CDR3 DNA: TGTGCCAGTAGTTCAGGGTTGACGACCGGGGAGCTGTTTTTT
CDR3 length: 16; V gene: TRBV7-8; J gene: TRBJ1-2; D gene: .; clone size: many; CDR3 protein: CASSLNGGGGVAGYTF; CDR3 DNA: TGTGCCAGCAGCTTAAATGGGGGGGGCGGGGTCGCTGGCTACACCTTC
CDR3 length: 13; V gene: TRBV15; J gene: TRBJ2-1; D gene: .; clone size: .; CDR3 protein: CATSNRMINEQFF; CDR3 DNA: TGTGCCACCAGCAATAGGATGATCAATGAGCAGTTCTTC
CDR3 length: 15; V gene: TRBV10-3; J gene: TRBJ2-7; D gene: TRBD2; clone size: .; CDR3 protein: CAISDYSGSLYEQYF; CDR3 DNA: TGTGCCATCAGTGACTATAGCGGGAGTTTATACGAGCAGTACTTC
CDR3 length: 12; V gene: TRBV6-5; J gene: TRBJ1-3; D gene: .; clone size: few; CDR3 protein: CASSAIGNTIYF; CDR3 DNA: TGTGCCAGCTCCGCTATTGGAAACACCATATATTTT
CDR3 length: 14; V gene: TRBV20-1; J gene: TRBJ1-2; D gene: .; clone size: many; CDR3 protein: CSARGPGAPDGYTF; CDR3 DNA: TGCAGTGCTAGAGGCCCAGGGGCGCCTGATGGCTACACCTTC
CDR3 length: 14; V gene: TRBV9; J gene: TRBJ1-4; D gene: TRBD1; clone size: few; CDR3 protein: CASSAGTGGEKLFF; CDR3 DNA: TGTGCCAGCAGCGCCGGGACAGGGGGGGAAAAACTGTTTTTT
CDR3 length: 14; V gene: TRBV20-1; J gene: TRBJ1-1; D gene: TRBD1; clone size: many; CDR3 protein: CSARETGGITEAFF; CDR3 DNA: TGCAGTGCTAGAGAGACAGGGGGCATCACTGAAGCTTTCTTT
CDR3 length: 13; V gene: TRBV25-1; J gene: TRBJ1-1; D gene: TRBD1; clone size: many; CDR3 protein: CASSGQGRTEAFF; CDR3 DNA: TGTGCCAGCAGTGGACAGGGACGAACTGAAGCTTTCTTT
CDR3 length: 13; V gene: TRBV30; J gene: TRBJ2-2; D gene: .; clone size: few; CDR3 protein: CAWSRAYTGELFF; CDR3 DNA: TGTGCCTGGAGTCGGGCCTACACCGGGGAGCTGTTTTTT
CDR3 length: 14; V gene: TRBV6-1; J gene: TRBJ2-5; D gene: .; clone size: many; CDR3 protein: CASSEGASDETQYF; CDR3 DNA: TGTGCCAGCAGTGAAGGGGCTAGCGACGAGACCCAGTACTTC
CDR3 length: 16; V gene: TRBV2; J gene: TRBJ1-2; D gene: .; clone size: .; CDR3 protein: CASSWGSGRSFYGYTF; CDR3 DNA: TGTGCCAGCAGCTGGGGGTCGGGCAGGAGTTTCTATGGCTACACCTTC
CDR3 length: 16; V gene: TRBV25-1; J gene: TRBJ1-5; D gene: .; clone size: .; CDR3 protein: CASSEYHGGSNQPQHF; CDR3 DNA: TGTGCCAGCAGTGAATATCACGGGGGGAGCAATCAGCCCCAGCATTTT